This T cell receptor beta chain was sequenced for a study of control samples from healthy donors and cancer patients. The table came from immunoSEQ multiplex PCR; TCRdb's copy has only in-frame clones and leaves some out. Of over 80,000 clones in the sample, 91% are singletons; the top ten hold about a sixth. CDR3 size: 16 residues. Germline CDR1 is LGHNA and CDR2 is YNFKEQ. The V end lost 0 bases, the J end lost 4 bases, and 13 bases lay between the germline ends. Material for sequencing was blood. This receptor was taken from a man aged 25-45 years in good health. V gene TRBV4-2 combines with J gene TRBJ1-5, with unresolved D. The CDR3 loop is CASSQDGHTRNQPQHF. The CDR3 bases are TGTGCCAGCAGCCAAGATGGTCATACGAGAAATCAGCCCCAGCATTTT.